This T cell receptor beta chain was documented in a study of shared T cell receptors in the human thymus. The CDR3 runs to 17 residues. The germline gives CDR1 LGHNA, CDR2 YSLEER. V shed 3 bases and J shed 1 base, with 16 bases lying between them. Using immunoSEQ multiplex PCR, the repertoire was profiled, and TCRdb retains in-frame clones only, with some absent. The data show 600,000 to 900,000 clones, with roughly 85% seen just once and about 0.0098% held by the top ten. The data were also submitted as part of a second study, on human thymus T cells. That investigation notes: The donor group consisted of healthy Finnish infants who were having corrective surgery for congenital heart defects. Resections removed during corrective heart surgery provided the thymus tissue used. Unrelated individuals had highly overlapping thymic repertoires, as reported in related research.

The sequenced material came from thymocytes. The chain joins TRBV4-3 to TRBJ2-1; TRBD1 is a possible D gene (6 bases). The sequence came from a girl in the first two years of life with a congenital heart defect. The CDR3 DNA sequence: TGCGCCAGCAGCCAGGACTCAGGGGTAGTTTCCTACAATGAGCAGTTCTTC. As protein: CASSQDSGVVSYNEQFF.